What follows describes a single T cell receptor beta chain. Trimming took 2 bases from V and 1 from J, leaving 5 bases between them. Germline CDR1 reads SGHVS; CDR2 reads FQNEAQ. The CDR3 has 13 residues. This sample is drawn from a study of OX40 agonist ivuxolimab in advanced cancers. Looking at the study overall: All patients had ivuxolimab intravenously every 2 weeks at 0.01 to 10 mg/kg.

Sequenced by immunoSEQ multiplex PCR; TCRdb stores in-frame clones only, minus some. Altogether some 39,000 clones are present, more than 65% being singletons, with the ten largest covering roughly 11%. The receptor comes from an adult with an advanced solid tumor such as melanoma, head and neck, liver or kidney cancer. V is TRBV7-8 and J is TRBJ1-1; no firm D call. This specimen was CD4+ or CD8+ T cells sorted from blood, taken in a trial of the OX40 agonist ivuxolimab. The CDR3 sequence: CASSLMENTEAFF. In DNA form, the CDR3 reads TGTGCCAGCAGCTTAATGGAGAACACTGAAGCTTTCTTT.